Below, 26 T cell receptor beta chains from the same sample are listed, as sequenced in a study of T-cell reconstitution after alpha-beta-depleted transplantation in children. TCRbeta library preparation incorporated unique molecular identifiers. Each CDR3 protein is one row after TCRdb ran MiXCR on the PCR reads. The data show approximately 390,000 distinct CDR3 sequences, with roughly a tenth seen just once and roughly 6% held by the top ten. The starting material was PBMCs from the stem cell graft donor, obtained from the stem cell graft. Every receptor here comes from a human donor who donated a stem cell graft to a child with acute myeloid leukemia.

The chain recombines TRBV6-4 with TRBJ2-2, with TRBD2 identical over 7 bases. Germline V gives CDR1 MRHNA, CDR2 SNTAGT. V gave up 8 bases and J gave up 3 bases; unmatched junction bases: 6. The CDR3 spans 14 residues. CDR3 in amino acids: CASSRAGDTGELFF. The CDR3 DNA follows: TGTGCCAGCTCCCGGGCGGGGGACACCGGGGAGCTGTTTTTT.

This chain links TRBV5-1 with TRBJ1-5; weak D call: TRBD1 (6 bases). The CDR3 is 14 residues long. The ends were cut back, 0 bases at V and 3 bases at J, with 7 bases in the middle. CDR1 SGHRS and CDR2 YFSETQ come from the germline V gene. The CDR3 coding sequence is TGCGCCAGCAGCTTGGGGGACATCAATCAGCCCCAGCATTTT. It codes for CASSLGDINQPQHF.

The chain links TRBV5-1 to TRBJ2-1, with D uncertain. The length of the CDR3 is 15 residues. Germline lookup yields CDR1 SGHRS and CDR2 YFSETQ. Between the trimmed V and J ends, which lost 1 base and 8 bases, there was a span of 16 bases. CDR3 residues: CASSLSQERLDEQFF. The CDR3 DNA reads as TGCGCCAGCAGCTTGTCGCAGGAAAGACTGGATGAGCAGTTCTTC. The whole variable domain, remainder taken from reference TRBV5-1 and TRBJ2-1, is KAGVTQTPRYLIKTRGQQVTLSCSPISGHRSVSWYQQTPGQGLQFLFEYFSETQRNKGNFPGRFSGRQFSNSRSEMNVSTLELGDSALYLCASSLSQERLDEQFFGPGTRLTVL.

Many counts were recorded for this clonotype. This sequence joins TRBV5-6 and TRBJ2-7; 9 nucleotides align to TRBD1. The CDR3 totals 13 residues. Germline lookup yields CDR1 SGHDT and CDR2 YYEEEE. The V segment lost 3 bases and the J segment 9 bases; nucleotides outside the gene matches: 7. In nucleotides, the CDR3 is TGTGCCAGCAGCTACGGACAGGGGCAGTGGCAGTACTTC. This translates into CASSYGQGQWQYF.

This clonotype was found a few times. As DNA, the CDR3 is TGCAGCGTTATCCAAGAGACCCAGTACTTC. Protein sequence: CSVIQETQYF. The V call is TRBV29-1, the J call TRBJ2-5, with no clear D. The V end was cut by 5 bases, the J end by 1 base, with 2 bases between. Germline V gives CDR1 SQVTM, CDR2 ANQGSEA. This CDR3 has 10 residues.

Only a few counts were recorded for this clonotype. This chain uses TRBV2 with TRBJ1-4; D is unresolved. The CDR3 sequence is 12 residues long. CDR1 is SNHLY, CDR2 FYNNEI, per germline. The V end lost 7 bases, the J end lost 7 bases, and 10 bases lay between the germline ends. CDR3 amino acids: CASIGLGEKLFF. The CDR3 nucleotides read TGTGCCAGCATCGGTCTGGGTGAAAAACTGTTTTTT. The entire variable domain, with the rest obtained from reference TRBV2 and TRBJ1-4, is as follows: EPEVTQTPSHQVTQMGQEVILRCVPISNHLYFYWYRQILGQKVEFLVSFYNNEISEKSEIFDDQFSVERPDGSNFTLKIRSTKLEDSAMYFCASIGLGEKLFFGSGTQLSVL.

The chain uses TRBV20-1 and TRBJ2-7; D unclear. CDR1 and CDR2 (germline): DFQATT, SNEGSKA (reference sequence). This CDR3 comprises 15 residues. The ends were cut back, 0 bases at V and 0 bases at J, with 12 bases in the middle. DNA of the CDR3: TGCAGTGCTAGAGACATCGATGGGTCCTCCTACGAGCAGTACGTC. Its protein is CSARDIDGSSYEQYV.

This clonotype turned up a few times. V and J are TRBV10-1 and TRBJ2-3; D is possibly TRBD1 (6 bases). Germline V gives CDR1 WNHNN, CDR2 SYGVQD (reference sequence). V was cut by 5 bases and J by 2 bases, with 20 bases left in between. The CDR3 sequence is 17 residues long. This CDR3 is CASSQSDRIGFTDTQYF. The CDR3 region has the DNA TGCGCCAGCAGTCAATCGGACAGAATCGGGTTCACAGATACGCAGTATTTT.

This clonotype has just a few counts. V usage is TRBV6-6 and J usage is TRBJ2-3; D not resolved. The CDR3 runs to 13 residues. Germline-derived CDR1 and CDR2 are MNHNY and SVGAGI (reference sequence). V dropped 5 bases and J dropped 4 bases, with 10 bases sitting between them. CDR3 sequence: CASSTQDADTQYF. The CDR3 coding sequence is TGTGCCAGCAGTACCCAAGATGCAGATACGCAGTATTTT.

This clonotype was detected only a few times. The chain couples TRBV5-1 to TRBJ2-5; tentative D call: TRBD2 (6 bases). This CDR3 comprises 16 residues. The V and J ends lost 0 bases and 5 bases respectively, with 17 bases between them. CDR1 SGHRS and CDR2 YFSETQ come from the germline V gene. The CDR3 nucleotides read TGCGCCAGCAGCTTGGGTAGTTGGCGGGACCGGGAGACCCAGTACTTC. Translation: CASSLGSWRDRETQYF.

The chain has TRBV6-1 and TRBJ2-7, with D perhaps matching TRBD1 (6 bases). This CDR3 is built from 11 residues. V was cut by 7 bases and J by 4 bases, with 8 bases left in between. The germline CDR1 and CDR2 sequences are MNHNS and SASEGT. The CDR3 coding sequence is TGTGCCAGCAAGCAGGGGTACGAGCAGTACGTC. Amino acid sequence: CASKQGYEQYV.

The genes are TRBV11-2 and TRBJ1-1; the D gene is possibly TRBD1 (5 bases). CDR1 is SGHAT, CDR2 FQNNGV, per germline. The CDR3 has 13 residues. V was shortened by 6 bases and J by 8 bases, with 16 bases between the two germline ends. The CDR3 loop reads CASRGDGPAEAFF. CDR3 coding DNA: TGTGCCAGCAGGGGGGACGGCCCGGCGGAAGCTTTCTTT.

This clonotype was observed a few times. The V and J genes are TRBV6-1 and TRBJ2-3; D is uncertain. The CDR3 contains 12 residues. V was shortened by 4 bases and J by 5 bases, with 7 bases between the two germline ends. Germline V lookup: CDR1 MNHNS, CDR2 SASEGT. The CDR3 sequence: CASSGPGDTQYF. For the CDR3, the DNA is TGTGCCAGCAGTGGCCCGGGAGATACGCAGTATTTT.

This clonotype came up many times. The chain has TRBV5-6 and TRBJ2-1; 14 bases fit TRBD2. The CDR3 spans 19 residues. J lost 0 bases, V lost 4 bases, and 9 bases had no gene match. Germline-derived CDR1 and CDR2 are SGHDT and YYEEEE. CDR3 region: CASSGGTSGGSSSYNEQFF. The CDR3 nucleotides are TGTGCCAGCAGCGGCGGGACTAGCGGGGGTTCGAGCTCCTACAATGAGCAGTTCTTC.

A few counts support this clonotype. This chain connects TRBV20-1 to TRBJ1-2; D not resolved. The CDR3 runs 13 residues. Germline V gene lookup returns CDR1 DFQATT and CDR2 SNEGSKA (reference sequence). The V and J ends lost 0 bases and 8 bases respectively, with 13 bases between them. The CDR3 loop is CSARDSGAGGYTF. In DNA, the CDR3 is TGCAGTGCTAGAGATTCCGGAGCGGGGGGCTACACCTTC.

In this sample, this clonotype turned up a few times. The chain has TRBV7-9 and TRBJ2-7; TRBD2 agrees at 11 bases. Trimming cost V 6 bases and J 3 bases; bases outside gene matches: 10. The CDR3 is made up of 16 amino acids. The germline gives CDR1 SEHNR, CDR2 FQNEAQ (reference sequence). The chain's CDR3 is CASSSLRLAGHYEQYF. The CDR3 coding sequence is TGTGCCAGCAGTTCTTTAAGACTAGCGGGGCACTACGAGCAGTACTTC.

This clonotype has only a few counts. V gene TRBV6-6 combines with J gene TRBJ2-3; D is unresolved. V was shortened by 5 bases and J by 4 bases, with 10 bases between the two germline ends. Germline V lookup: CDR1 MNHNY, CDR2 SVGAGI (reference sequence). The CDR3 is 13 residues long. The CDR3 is CASSKVGADTQYF. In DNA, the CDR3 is TGTGCCAGCAGTAAAGTAGGTGCAGATACGCAGTATTTT.

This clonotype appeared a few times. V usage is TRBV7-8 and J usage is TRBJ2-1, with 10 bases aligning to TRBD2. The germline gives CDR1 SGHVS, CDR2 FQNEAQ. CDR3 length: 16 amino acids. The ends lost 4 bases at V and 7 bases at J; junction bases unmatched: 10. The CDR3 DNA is TGTGCCAGCAGCTCGAAAATAGCGGGGGGTTTGAATGAGCAGTTCTTC. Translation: CASSSKIAGGLNEQFF.

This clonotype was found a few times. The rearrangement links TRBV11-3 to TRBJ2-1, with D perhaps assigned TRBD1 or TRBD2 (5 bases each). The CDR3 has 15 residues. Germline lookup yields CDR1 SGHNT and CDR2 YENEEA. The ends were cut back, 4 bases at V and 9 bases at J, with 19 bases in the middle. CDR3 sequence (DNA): TGTGCCAGCAGCTCATCCGGGACCACCCTCGGTGAGCAGTTCTTC. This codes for CASSSSGTTLGEQFF.

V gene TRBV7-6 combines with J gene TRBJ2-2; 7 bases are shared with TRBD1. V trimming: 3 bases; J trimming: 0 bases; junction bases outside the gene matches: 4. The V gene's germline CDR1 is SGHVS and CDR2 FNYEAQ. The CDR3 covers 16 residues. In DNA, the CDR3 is TGTGCCAGCAGCTTGAGGACAGGACCGAACACCGGGGAGCTGTTTTTT. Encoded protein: CASSLRTGPNTGELFF. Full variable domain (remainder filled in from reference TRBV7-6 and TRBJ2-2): GAGVSQSPRYKVTKRGQDVALRCDPISGHVSLYWYRQALGQGPEFLTYFNYEAQQDKSGLPNDRFSAERPEGSISTLTIQRTEQRDSAMYRCASSLRTGPNTGELFFGEGSRLTVL.

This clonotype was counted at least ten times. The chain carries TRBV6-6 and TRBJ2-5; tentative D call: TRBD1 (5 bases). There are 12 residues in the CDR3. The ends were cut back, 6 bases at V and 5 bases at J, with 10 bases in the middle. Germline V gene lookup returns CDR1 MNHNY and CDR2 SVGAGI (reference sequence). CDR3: CASSPAGETQYF. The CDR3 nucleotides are TGTGCCAGCAGCCCAGCAGGGGAGACCCAGTACTTC.

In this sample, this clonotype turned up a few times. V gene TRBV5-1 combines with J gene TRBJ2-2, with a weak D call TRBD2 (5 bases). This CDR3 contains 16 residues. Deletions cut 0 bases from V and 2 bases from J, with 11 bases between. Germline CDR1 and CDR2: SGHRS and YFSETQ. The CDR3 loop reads CASSLGLTPNTGELFF. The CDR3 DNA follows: TGCGCCAGCAGCTTGGGACTAACGCCCAACACCGGGGAGCTGTTTTTT.

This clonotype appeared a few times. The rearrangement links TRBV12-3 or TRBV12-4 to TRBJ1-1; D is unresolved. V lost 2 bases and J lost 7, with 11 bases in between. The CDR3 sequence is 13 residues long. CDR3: CASSLSLYSEAFF. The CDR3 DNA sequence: TGTGCCAGCAGTTTAAGCCTTTATAGTGAAGCTTTCTTT.

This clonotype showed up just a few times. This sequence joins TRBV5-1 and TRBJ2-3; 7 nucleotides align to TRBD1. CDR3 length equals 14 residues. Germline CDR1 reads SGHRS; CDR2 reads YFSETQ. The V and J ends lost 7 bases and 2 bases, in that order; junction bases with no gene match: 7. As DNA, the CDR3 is TGCGCCAGCCAAAAGGGACAGCCCACAGATACGCAGTATTTT. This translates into CASQKGQPTDTQYF.

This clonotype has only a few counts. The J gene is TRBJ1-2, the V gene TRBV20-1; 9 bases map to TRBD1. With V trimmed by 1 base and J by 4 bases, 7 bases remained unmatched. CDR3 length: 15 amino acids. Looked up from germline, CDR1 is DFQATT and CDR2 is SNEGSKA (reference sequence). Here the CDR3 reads CSARAIVDRGYGYTF. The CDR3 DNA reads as TGCAGTGCTAGAGCGATTGTGGACAGGGGCTATGGCTACACCTTC.

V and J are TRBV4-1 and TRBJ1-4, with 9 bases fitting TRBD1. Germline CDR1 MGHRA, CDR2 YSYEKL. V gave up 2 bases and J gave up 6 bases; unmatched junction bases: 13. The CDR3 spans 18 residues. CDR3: CASSQKSGTGLRDEKLFF. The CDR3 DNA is TGCGCCAGCAGCCAAAAATCCGGGACAGGGTTAAGGGATGAAAAACTGTTTTTT.